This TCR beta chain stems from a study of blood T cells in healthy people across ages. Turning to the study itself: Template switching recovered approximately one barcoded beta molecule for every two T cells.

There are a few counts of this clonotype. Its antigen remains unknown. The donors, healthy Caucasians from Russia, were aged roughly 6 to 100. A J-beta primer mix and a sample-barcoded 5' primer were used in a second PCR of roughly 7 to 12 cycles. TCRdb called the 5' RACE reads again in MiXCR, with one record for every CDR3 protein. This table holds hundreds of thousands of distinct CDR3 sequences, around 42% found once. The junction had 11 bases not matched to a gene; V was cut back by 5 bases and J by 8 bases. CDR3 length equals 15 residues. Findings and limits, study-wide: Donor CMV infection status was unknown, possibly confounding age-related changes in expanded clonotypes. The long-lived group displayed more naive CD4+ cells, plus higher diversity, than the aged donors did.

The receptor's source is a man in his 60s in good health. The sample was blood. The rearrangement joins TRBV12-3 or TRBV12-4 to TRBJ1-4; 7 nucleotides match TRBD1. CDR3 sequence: CASSPLQGTGEKLFF. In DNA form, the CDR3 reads TGTGCCAGCAGTCCCCTACAGGGGACTGGGGAAAAACTGTTTTTT.